Below are 18 T cell receptor beta chains sequenced from a single sample in a study of T cells in Graves' hyperthyroidism and ophthalmopathy. Amplification yielded TCR beta CDR3 regions, with RNA transcripts as the source. Using the HTBI primer set, a first-round RT-PCR was run on the TCR CDR3. MiXCR was run by TCRdb on the multiplex PCR reads, yielding one entry per CDR3 protein. The sample lists roughly 24,000 distinct CDR3 sequences, over 35% seen once, with under 13% in the top ten. Sequencing input: blood. Receptors were obtained from a woman under 40 with Graves' hyperthyroidism.

The genes are TRBV10-3 and TRBJ2-1, with TRBD2 matching 12 bases. Germline CDR1 ENHRY, CDR2 SYGVKD. V was clipped by 3 bases and J by 6 bases; unmatched bases: 6. The CDR3 sequence is 16 residues long. The CDR3 here is CAISDQTSGSGNEQFF. The CDR3 DNA is TGTGCCATCAGTGACCAGACTAGCGGGAGTGGCAATGAGCAGTTCTTC.

This clonotype occurred many times. With a much larger clone just one base away, this may be a read error. The chain links TRBV5-8 to TRBJ2-1; D is perhaps TRBD2 (6 bases). Germline assignment: CDR1 SGHTS and CDR2 YDEGEE. CDR3 size: 15 residues. The CDR3 region has the DNA TGTGCCAGCAGCGCAAAGCGGGTACAGTACAATGAGCAGCTCTTC. It yields the protein CASSAKRVQYNEQLF.

This clonotype is labeled medium-sized (0.01 to 0.1%). CDR3 nucleotides: TGTGCCAGCGAAGGCGGGGCTACCTACGAGCAGTACTTC. This sequence encodes CASEGGATYEQYF. V is TRBV19 and J is TRBJ2-7, with a possible D match to TRBD2 (6 bases). CDR3 length equals 13 residues. Trimming pared 9 bases from V and 2 bases from J, leaving 14 bases between. From germline, CDR1 is LNHDA and CDR2 SQIVND (reference sequence).

This clonotype rates as medium-sized. The chain is built from TRBV11-2 and TRBJ2-5, with D possibly TRBD1 on 6 matching bases. This CDR3 contains 12 residues. Deletions cut 5 bases from V and 5 bases from J, with 9 bases between. From germline, CDR1 is SGHAT and CDR2 FQNNGV. The CDR3 is CASSRQGETQYF. The CDR3 DNA reads TGTGCCAGCAGCCGCCAGGGGGAGACCCAGTACTTC.

The rearrangement uses TRBV20-1 and TRBJ2-1, with 9 nucleotides matching TRBD1. V dropped 6 bases and J dropped 10; count of bases not matched to a gene: 10. The CDR3 length is 13 residues. Germline V CDR1 and CDR2: DFQATT, SNEGSKA (reference sequence). DNA of the CDR3: TGCAGTGCAGCGGGACAGGGACGCAACGAGCAGTTCTTC. It specifies CSAAGQGRNEQFF.

Comment on this clonotype: The junction does not match germline at one end; this may be a read error. The V gene is TRBV5-1, the J gene TRBJ2-2; TRBD1 matches at 7 bases. CDR3 size: 15 residues. Germline V CDR1 and CDR2: SGHRS, YFSETQ. CDR3 DNA sequence: TGCGCCAGTAGCCAGGACAGGCGTTACACCGGGGAGCTGCTTTTT. Translated: CASSQDRRYTGELLF.

The sample holds many counts of this clonotype. The CDR3, as DNA: TGTGCCAGCAGCTTCCGGGAAAATCAGCCCCAGCATTTT. This codes for CASSFRENQPQHF. The rearrangement joins TRBV7-9 to TRBJ1-5; D is unclear. The germline V gene has CDR1 SEHNR and CDR2 FQNEAQ (reference sequence). The V end lost 3 bases, the J end lost 4 bases, and 7 bases lay between the germline ends. The CDR3 covers 13 residues.

In DNA form, the CDR3 reads TGTGCCAGTAGTATCCCGGGACTAGCGGGAGGGGTTAATGAGCAGTTCTTC. Protein: CASSIPGLAGGVNEQFF. V usage is TRBV19 and J usage is TRBJ2-1; 16 bases match TRBD2. This CDR3 has 17 amino acids. The J segment lost 7 bases and the V segment lost 3 bases, leaving 6 bases of the junction unmatched. Germline CDR1 LNHDA, CDR2 SQIVND (reference sequence).

In DNA form, the CDR3 reads TGTGCCAGCAGTGCCTGGACAGGGGCCGGGGAGCTGTTTTTT. As protein: CASSAWTGAGELFF. The V call is TRBV6-1, the J call TRBJ2-2; 9 bases are shared with TRBD1. The CDR3 has 14 amino acids. V gave up 4 bases and J gave up 6 bases; unmatched junction bases: 3. The germline V gene has CDR1 MNHNS and CDR2 SASEGT.

As regards this clonotype: The junction and the germline gene differ at one end; a read error may be behind it. This chain uses TRBV20-1 with TRBJ2-2; D possibly corresponds to TRBD1 (6 bases). Germline lookup yields CDR1 DFQATT and CDR2 SNEGSKA (reference sequence). The CDR3 is made up of 14 amino acids. CDR3 residues: CSARNRDFSGERLF. CDR3 coding DNA: TGCAGTGCTAGGAACAGGGATTTTTCCGGGGAGCGGCTTTTT.

This rearrangement joins TRBV20-1 to TRBJ2-1; 10 bases line up with TRBD2. Losses at the gene ends were 2 bases for V and 5 bases for J; bases not matched to a gene: 6. CDR3 length: 15 residues. Germline-derived CDR1 and CDR2 are DFQATT and SNEGSKA (reference sequence). The chain's CDR3 is CSARNGLAEDNEQFF. In nucleotides, the CDR3 is TGCAGTGCTAGAAACGGACTAGCGGAAGACAATGAGCAGTTCTTC.

Many counts were recorded for this clonotype. V and J are TRBV20-1 and TRBJ2-4; maybe TRBD2 (6 bases). Germline V gene sequence: CDR1 DFQATT, CDR2 SNEGSKA (reference sequence). The CDR3 length is 13 residues. V lost 3 bases and J lost 0, with 6 bases in between. The CDR3, as DNA: TGCAGTGCTAGGGGACTAGCCAAAAACATTCAGTACTTC. Translated, it gives CSARGLAKNIQYF.

The chain carries TRBV7-9 and TRBJ1-6; a weak D match, TRBD1 (6 bases). The CDR3 covers 12 residues. Trimming shortened V by 4 bases and J by 13 bases, and 11 bases separated the two germline ends. Germline CDR1 is SEHNR and CDR2 is FQNEAQ (reference sequence). As DNA, the CDR3 is TGTGCCAGCAGCTCTGGGGGCACGCCCCTCCACTTT. This encodes CASSSGGTPLHF.

This clonotype has a count of ten or more. This chain uses TRBV5-4 with TRBJ2-1, with D perhaps matching TRBD2 (6 bases). Trimming removed 5 bases at V and 7 bases at J, with 22 bases between. The germline gives CDR1 SGHNT, CDR2 YYREEE (reference sequence). This CDR3 has 16 residues. The CDR3 here is CASSRTGTRRLNEQFF. The CDR3 DNA is TGTGCCAGCAGTCGTACCGGGACTCGCCGCCTTAATGAGCAGTTCTTC.

A remark on this clonotype: It is likely a read error, because the conserved phenylalanine at the end of the CDR3 is missing. No DNA is shown, since the ends of the CDR3 on it are uncertain; the CDR3 is the one TCRdb lists. The gene calls are TRBV19 and TRBJ2-7; TRBD1 reflects the table's D call only, with no check against the DNA. The CDR3 extends over 10 residues, inclusive of both ends. CDR1 and CDR2 from the germline V gene are LNHDA and SQIVND (reference sequence). The CDR3 protein is CASRRQGAET.

The V call is TRBV10-3, the J call TRBJ2-3, with 7 bases matching TRBD1. Germline V lookup: CDR1 ENHRY, CDR2 SYGVKD. Unmatched junction bases numbered 8, after V lost 10 bases and J lost 1 base. The CDR3 runs 14 residues. The CDR3 DNA reads as TGTGCCACCACCCTCGGACAGGGCACAGATACGCAGTATTTT. Amino acids: CATTLGQGTDTQYF.

By share, this clonotype counts as medium-sized. V usage is TRBV9 and J usage is TRBJ2-1; no definite D call. V lost 0 bases, J lost 4 bases, and 8 bases lay in between. In germline, CDR1 is SGDLS, CDR2 YYNGEE. The CDR3 sequence is 14 residues long. CDR3 sequence: CASSVGEQYNEQFF. The CDR3 DNA is TGTGCCAGCAGCGTAGGGGAACAATACAATGAGCAGTTCTTC.

This clonotype was observed many times. The chain joins TRBV20-1 to TRBJ1-1; D gene unclear. Trimming shortened V by 2 bases and J by 1 base, and 8 bases separated the two germline ends. The CDR3 has 13 residues. Germline V gene data show CDR1 as DFQATT and CDR2 as SNEGSKA (reference sequence). In DNA form, the CDR3 reads TGCAGTGCTAGAACCACTTCGAACACTGAAGCTTTCTTT. It encodes CSARTTSNTEAFF.